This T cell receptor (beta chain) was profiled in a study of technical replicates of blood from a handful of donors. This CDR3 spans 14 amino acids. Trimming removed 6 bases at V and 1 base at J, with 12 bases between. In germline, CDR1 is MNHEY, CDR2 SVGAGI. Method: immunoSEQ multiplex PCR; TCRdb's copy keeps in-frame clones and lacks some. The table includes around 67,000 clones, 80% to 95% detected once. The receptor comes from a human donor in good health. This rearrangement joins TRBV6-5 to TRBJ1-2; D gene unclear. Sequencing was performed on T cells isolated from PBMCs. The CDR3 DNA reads TGTGCCAGCAGCCCCGTTACGGGTAACTATGGCTACACCTTC. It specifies CASSPVTGNYGYTF.